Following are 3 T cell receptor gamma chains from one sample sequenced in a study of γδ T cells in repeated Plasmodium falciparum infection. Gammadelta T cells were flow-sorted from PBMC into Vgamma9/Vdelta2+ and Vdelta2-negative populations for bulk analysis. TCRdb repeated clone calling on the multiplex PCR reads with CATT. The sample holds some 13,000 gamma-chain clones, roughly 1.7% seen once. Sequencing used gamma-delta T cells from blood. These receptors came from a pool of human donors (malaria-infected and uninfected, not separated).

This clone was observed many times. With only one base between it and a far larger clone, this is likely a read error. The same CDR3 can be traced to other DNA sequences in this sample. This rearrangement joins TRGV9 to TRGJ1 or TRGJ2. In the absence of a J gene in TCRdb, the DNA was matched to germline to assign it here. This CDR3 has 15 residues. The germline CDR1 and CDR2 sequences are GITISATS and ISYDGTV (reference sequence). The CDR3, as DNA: TGTGCCTTGTGGGAGGTTCCCCGGAATTACTATAAGAAACTCTTT. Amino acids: CALWEVPRNYYKKLF.

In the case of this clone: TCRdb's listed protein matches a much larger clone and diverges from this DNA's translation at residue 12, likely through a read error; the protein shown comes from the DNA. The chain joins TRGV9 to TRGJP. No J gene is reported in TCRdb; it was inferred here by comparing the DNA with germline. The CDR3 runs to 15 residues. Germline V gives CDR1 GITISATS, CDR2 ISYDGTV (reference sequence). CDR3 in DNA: TGTGCCTTGTGGGACCACGAGTTGGGCAAAAAAAGCAAGGTATTT. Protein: CALWDHELGKKSKVF.

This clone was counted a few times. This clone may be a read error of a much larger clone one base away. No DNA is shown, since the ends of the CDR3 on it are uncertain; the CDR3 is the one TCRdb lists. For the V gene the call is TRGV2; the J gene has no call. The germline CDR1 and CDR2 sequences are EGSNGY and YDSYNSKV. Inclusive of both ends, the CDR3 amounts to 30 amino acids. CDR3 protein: CATWDGIIRNSLAVEQHLLSQVSIGRIQHF.